These T cell receptor beta chains were read from a single sample in a study of molecular identifiers for immune sequencing clone quantification. TCRdb reprocessed the PCR reads via MiXCR and lists one record per CDR3 protein. Of 550,000 to 750,000 distinct CDR3 sequences listed, just under 20% were seen once; the top ten hold around 0.9%. Sequenced sample: naive CD8+ T cells from blood, with Jurkat cell RNA spiked in. The receptors come from a human donor in good health. Some libraries in this study had Jurkat cell RNA spiked in. The CDR3 runs from the conserved cysteine through the conserved F or W. A D gene is named only where the DNA matches it firmly. Rows give clone size only sometimes, using once, few, many, or a class for an expanded clone.

>TRBV27|.|many|TRBJ2-1
TGTGCCAGCAGTTTACTAATCGGGGGGCGGTCCAATGAGCAGTTCTTC
CASSLLIGGRSNEQFF
>TRBV30|.|many|TRBJ2-2
TGTGCCTGGGGGACCGGGGAGCTGTTTTTT
CAWGTGELFF
>TRBV6-2/TRBV6-3|.|.|TRBJ2-7
TGTGCCAGCAGTTGGCTAGCGATCTCCTACGAGCAGTACTTC
CASSWLAISYEQYF
>TRBV30|TRBD2|many|TRBJ2-3
TGTGCCTGGACAGGACTAGCGGGCACAGATACGCAGTATTTT
CAWTGLAGTDTQYF
>TRBV2|.|many|TRBJ1-1
TGTGCCAGCAGTGTCGACACAGGGACTGAAGCTTTCTTT
CASSVDTGTEAFF
>TRBV2|TRBD2|many|TRBJ2-7
TGTGCCAACGCTGTGGCTAGCGGCCAAACTAGCTCCTACGAGCAGTACTTC
CANAVASGQTSSYEQYF
>TRBV6-2/TRBV6-3|TRBD2|few|TRBJ2-1
TGTGCCAGCAATCCTAGCGGGGTTGATTGGTACAATGAGCAGTTCTTC
CASNPSGVDWYNEQFF
>TRBV5-6|TRBD2|many|TRBJ2-3
TGTGCCAGCAGCTTGAGCTACGGGGGGGAGACCGTCGCGGATACGCAGTATTTT
CASSLSYGGETVADTQYF
>TRBV4-1|.|many|TRBJ2-7
TGCGCCAGCAGCCAAGGGTCCTCAGGGCAGTACTTC
CASSQGSSGQYF
>TRBV6-5|TRBD2|.|TRBJ2-1
TGTGCCAGCAGTTACTCGAGAGCGGGAGGGCCTAAGTTCTTC
CASSYSRAGGPKFF
>TRBV20-1|TRBD2|many|TRBJ2-1
TGCAGTGCTATAGGACTAGCGGGGGCCCACAATGAGCAGTTCTTC
CSAIGLAGAHNEQFF
>TRBV6-2/TRBV6-3|TRBD2|many|TRBJ2-7
TGTGCCAGCAGCAATAGCGGGGGCCTCTCCTCCTACGAGCAGTACTTC
CASSNSGGLSSYEQYF
>TRBV30|TRBD1|.|TRBJ2-7
TGTGCCTGGAGTCTCGGGACAGGACCCTACGAGCAGTACTTC
CAWSLGTGPYEQYF
>TRBV7-2|.|many|TRBJ1-1
TGTGCCAGCACCCCGCAGGTGGACACTGAAGCTTTCTTT
CASTPQVDTEAFF
>TRBV7-6|TRBD1|many|TRBJ2-5
TGTGCCAGCAGCTTAGCGGGGGACAGACAAGAGACCCAGTACTTC
CASSLAGDRQETQYF
>TRBV6-2/TRBV6-3|.|few|TRBJ1-4
TGTGCCAGCAGTTTCCGCCCGGACTCACCAACCCAAAATGAAAAACTGTTTTTT
CASSFRPDSPTQNEKLFF
>TRBV29-1|.|many|TRBJ1-1
TGCAGCGTTGAAAAAGGGCACCCTGAAGCTTTCTTT
CSVEKGHPEAFF
>TRBV5-1|.|many|TRBJ1-5
TGCGCCAGCAGCCCCGTGTCAGGCGGACAGCCCCAGCATTTT
CASSPVSGGQPQHF
>TRBV20-1|.|many|TRBJ2-7
TGCAGTGCTAGAGTCCCAGGGTCCTACGAGCAGTACTTC
CSARVPGSYEQYF
>TRBV19|TRBD1|few|TRBJ1-4
TGTGCCAGTAGTATCGGGACAGGTTACGAAAAACTGTTTTTT
CASSIGTGYEKLFF
>TRBV4-1|.|.|TRBJ2-2
TGCGCCAGCAGCCAAGCGGGACCCCCGAACACCGGGGAGCTGTTTTTT
CASSQAGPPNTGELFF
>TRBV6-6|TRBD2|many|TRBJ2-3
TGTGCCAGCCCTACTCCCCTAGCGGGAGAGGGCACAGATACGCAGTATTTT
CASPTPLAGEGTDTQYF